This T cell receptor beta chain came from a study of cytomegalovirus exposure and HLA in healthy donors. Primers: 60 Vbeta forward and 13 Jbeta reverse. Sequencing used immunoSEQ multiplex PCR; TCRdb keeps in-frame clones, though not all of them. The table has 90,000 to 150,000 clones, 60% to 85% seen once. This CDR3 is built from 16 residues. Germline V gene sequence: CDR1 MNHEY, CDR2 SMNVEV (reference sequence). The ends lost 2 bases at V and 7 bases at J; junction bases unmatched: 7. The TCR was taken from a man aged 45-65 years in good health and CMV-seropositive. Specimen: PBMCs. The chain recombines TRBV27 with TRBJ2-1; 11 nucleotides align to TRBD1. In DNA, the CDR3 is TGTGCCAGCAGTTTAGTCCTCGGGGACAGGGGGAATGAGCAGTTCTTC. It translates to CASSLVLGDRGNEQFF.